Listed below are T cell receptor beta chains from one sample, sequenced in a study of blood T cells in healthy people across ages. TCRdb fed the 5' RACE reads into MiXCR, producing one record per CDR3 protein. Found here are about 780,000 distinct CDR3 sequences, more than 25% of them singletons; the top ten hold 3%. The sample was also reused in another study, on T cells of mothers and their children.

Input material: blood. The receptors were gathered from a boy aged 5-17 years in good health. CDR3s include the opening cysteine and the closing phenylalanine or tryptophan. D genes are given only for firm matches. Size is omitted from some rows. Given values are once, few, many or a class for expanded clones.

d_call: TRBD2; j_call: TRBJ2-1; v_call: TRBV5-1; clone_size: few; cdr3_nt: TGCGCCAGCAGCTTACCGACTAGCGGGGACCAACGGGATGAGCAGTTCTTC; cdr3_aa: CASSLPTSGDQRDEQFF
d_call: -; j_call: TRBJ1-4; v_call: TRBV11-1; clone_size: -; cdr3_nt: TGTGCCAGCAGCTTCTCACAGCTGAATGAAAAACTGTTTTTT; cdr3_aa: CASSFSQLNEKLFF
d_call: -; j_call: TRBJ2-3; v_call: TRBV5-1; clone_size: few; cdr3_nt: TGCGCCAGCAGCCTGGAAGGGCGCCCCACAGATACGCAGTATTTT; cdr3_aa: CASSLEGRPTDTQYF
d_call: TRBD1; j_call: TRBJ2-7; v_call: TRBV12-3/TRBV12-4; clone_size: -; cdr3_nt: TGTACCAGCAGCCTTAGGACAGGGGGCCGATACGAGCAGTACTTC; cdr3_aa: CTSSLRTGGRYEQYF
d_call: TRBD1; j_call: TRBJ1-2; v_call: TRBV9; clone_size: -; cdr3_nt: TGTGCCTGCAGCCCGAGACAGGGCTTACGGGTAGAAGGCTACACCTTC; cdr3_aa: CACSPRQGLRVEGYTF
d_call: -; j_call: TRBJ2-7; v_call: TRBV7-2; clone_size: -; cdr3_nt: TGTGCCAGCAGACAACCCCAAGGGGGGTACTACGAGCAGTACTTC; cdr3_aa: CASRQPQGGYYEQYF
d_call: -; j_call: TRBJ1-2; v_call: TRBV20-1; clone_size: few; cdr3_nt: TGCAGTGCTAGGGAGTCACACCTCTATGGCTACACCTTC; cdr3_aa: CSARESHLYGYTF
d_call: TRBD1; j_call: TRBJ2-3; v_call: TRBV7-2; clone_size: -; cdr3_nt: TGTGCCAGCAGCCCGGACAGGGAGTTCGGTGCGCAGTATTTT; cdr3_aa: CASSPDREFGAQYF
d_call: TRBD1; j_call: TRBJ2-7; v_call: TRBV20-1; clone_size: -; cdr3_nt: TGCAGTGCTAGAGTTCACAGGGGGCAGAGCTCCTACGAGCAGTACTTC; cdr3_aa: CSARVHRGQSSYEQYF
d_call: -; j_call: TRBJ2-5; v_call: TRBV20-1; clone_size: few; cdr3_nt: TGCAGTGCTAGAGTTGGGGGGGGGCTTGAGACCCAGTACTTC; cdr3_aa: CSARVGGGLETQYF
d_call: -; j_call: TRBJ1-2; v_call: TRBV30; clone_size: few; cdr3_nt: TGTGCCTCCGAACACCTGGACAGCGCGTATGGCTACACCTTC; cdr3_aa: CASEHLDSAYGYTF
d_call: -; j_call: TRBJ1-1; v_call: TRBV6-5; clone_size: -; cdr3_nt: TGTGCCAGCAGTTACCCTGCAAAGAACACTGAAGCTTTCTTT; cdr3_aa: CASSYPAKNTEAFF
d_call: TRBD2; j_call: TRBJ2-1; v_call: TRBV11-1; clone_size: -; cdr3_nt: TGTGCCAGCAGCTTACAGGCCCTCCTTTTGAGAAGCGGGGGAGTCGATGAGCAGTTCTTC; cdr3_aa: CASSLQALLLRSGGVDEQFF
d_call: TRBD2; j_call: TRBJ2-1; v_call: TRBV14; clone_size: few; cdr3_nt: TGTGCCAGCAGCCAAGAATGGGGTCGGGGGGGAGTCTACAATGAGCAGTTCTTC; cdr3_aa: CASSQEWGRGGVYNEQFF
d_call: -; j_call: TRBJ2-3; v_call: TRBV4-2; clone_size: once; cdr3_nt: TGTGCCAGCAGCCAAGATTTGCGGGGCACAGATACGCAGTATTTT; cdr3_aa: CASSQDLRGTDTQYF
d_call: -; j_call: TRBJ1-4; v_call: TRBV25-1; clone_size: -; cdr3_nt: TGTGCCAGCACCGACCGTGCAACTAATGAAAAACTGTTTTTT; cdr3_aa: CASTDRATNEKLFF
d_call: TRBD1; j_call: TRBJ1-2; v_call: TRBV20-1; clone_size: -; cdr3_nt: TGCAGTGCTCCCGACGGGACAGGGTATGGCTACACCTTC; cdr3_aa: CSAPDGTGYGYTF
d_call: -; j_call: TRBJ2-7; v_call: TRBV6-1; clone_size: -; cdr3_nt: TGTGCCAGCAGTGAACCGGACAGAGAGGACAGCGACGAGCAGTACTTC; cdr3_aa: CASSEPDREDSDEQYF
d_call: -; j_call: TRBJ1-5; v_call: TRBV7-2; clone_size: -; cdr3_nt: TGTGCCAGCGGGGACACTTGGAGCAATCAGCCCCAGCATTTT; cdr3_aa: CASGDTWSNQPQHF